This entry lists 22 T cell receptor beta chains sequenced from one sample in a study of cytomegalovirus exposure and HLA in healthy donors. The PCR had 60 Vbeta and 13 Jbeta primers. The table came from immunoSEQ multiplex PCR; TCRdb's copy has only in-frame clones and leaves some out. In the table there are approximately 140,000 clones, approximately 73% of which are singletons. The sample comprised PBMCs. Source of these receptors: a woman under 30 in good health and CMV-seronegative.

The chain uses TRBV6-1 and TRBJ1-4, with D possibly matching TRBD1 (6 bases). From germline, CDR1 is MNHNS and CDR2 SASEGT. The CDR3 is 14 residues long. V was clipped by 7 bases and J by 4 bases, with 13 bases between them. CDR3 residues: CASTYGQSNEKLFF. CDR3 nucleotide sequence: TGTGCCAGCACTTACGGACAGAGTAATGAAAAACTGTTTTTT.

This clone was counted between two and nine times. The chain is built from TRBV4-3 and TRBJ1-4; D gene ambiguous. The length of the CDR3 is 15 residues. Germline V gene sequence: CDR1 LGHNA, CDR2 YSLEER. V lost 0 bases and J lost 8, with 13 bases in between. DNA of the CDR3: TGCGCCAGCAGCCAAGAACCAAAAGCATCGGAAAAACTGTTTTTT. This gives the protein CASSQEPKASEKLFF.

The gene calls are TRBV2 and TRBJ2-5; 12 bases align to TRBD2. Germline V gene lookup returns CDR1 SNHLY and CDR2 FYNNEI. The CDR3 runs to 16 residues. The V segment lost 5 bases and the J segment 1 base; nucleotides outside the gene matches: 5. The CDR3 is CASSIGLAGTQETQYF. The DNA for the CDR3 is TGTGCCAGCAGTATAGGACTAGCGGGGACCCAAGAGACCCAGTACTTC.

J is TRBJ2-2 and V is TRBV11-2, with D unclear. From germline, CDR1 is SGHAT and CDR2 FQNNGV. Between the trimmed V and J ends, which lost 5 bases and 4 bases, there was a span of 17 bases. CDR3 length equals 16 residues. CDR3: CASSDPRRTPTGELFF. CDR3 nucleotides: TGTGCCAGCAGCGACCCCCGGAGAACTCCCACCGGGGAGCTGTTTTTT.

The chain is built from TRBV19 and TRBJ2-7; TRBD1 agrees at 9 bases. The germline V gene has CDR1 LNHDA and CDR2 SQIVND (reference sequence). Trimming cost V 6 bases and J 6 bases; bases outside gene matches: 12. This CDR3 spans 15 amino acids. The CDR3 DNA follows: TGTGCCAGTAGCAAACTCCCCGGGACAGGGCGCGAGCAGTACTTC. The encoded protein is CASSKLPGTGREQYF.

The V and J genes are TRBV27 and TRBJ2-1; D uncertain. Germline values: CDR1 MNHEY, CDR2 SMNVEV (reference sequence). The CDR3 is 13 amino acids. V dropped 3 bases and J dropped 5 bases, with 8 bases sitting between them. The DNA for the CDR3 is TGTGCCAGCAGTTTCTCAGCGAACAATGAGCAGTTCTTC. Translated: CASSFSANNEQFF.

V and J are TRBV27 and TRBJ1-1, with 10 bases lining up with TRBD1. From germline, CDR1 is MNHEY and CDR2 SMNVEV (reference sequence). CDR3 length: 16 residues. Losses at the gene ends were 1 base for V and 0 bases for J; bases not matched to a gene: 2. The CDR3 DNA reads as TGTGCCAGCAGTTTATGGGGACAGGGGTTGAACACTGAAGCTTTCTTT. Its translation: CASSLWGQGLNTEAFF.

This chain connects TRBV11-1 to TRBJ1-2, with TRBD1 matching over 8 bases. The CDR3 is 15 amino acids. The junction had 9 bases not matched to a gene; V was cut back by 5 bases and J by 4 bases. The V gene's germline CDR1 is SGHAT and CDR2 FQDESV (reference sequence). The CDR3 spells CASSPGTGARYGYTF. CDR3 nucleotides: TGTGCCAGCAGCCCCGGGACAGGTGCTCGCTATGGCTACACCTTC.

The chain has TRBV4-3 and TRBJ2-1; D not certain. The CDR3 runs to 16 residues. V gave up 4 bases and J gave up 0 bases, with 13 bases separating them. Germline V gene sequence: CDR1 LGHNA, CDR2 YSLEER. The CDR3 spells CASSPLVGSSYNEQFF. CDR3 nucleotide sequence: TGCGCCAGCAGCCCTCTAGTTGGGTCCTCCTACAATGAGCAGTTCTTC.

This chain connects TRBV18 to TRBJ2-2, with 7 nucleotides matching TRBD1. There are 15 residues in the CDR3. Germline CDR1 and CDR2: KGHSH and LQKENI. V shed 4 bases and J 2 bases; nucleotides not matched to a gene: 4. DNA for the CDR3: TGTGCCAGCTCACTCCGGGACAGTAACACCGGGGAGCTGTTTTTT. Translated: CASSLRDSNTGELFF.

The chain employs TRBV7-2 and TRBJ2-5; tentative D call: TRBD2 (7 bases). V dropped 5 bases and J dropped 5 bases, with 18 bases sitting between them. CDR3 length: 15 amino acids. Germline V lookup: CDR1 SGHTA, CDR2 FQGNSA. CDR3 sequence reads: CASSPAGGGGETQYF. Here the CDR3 DNA reads TGTGCCAGCAGCCCTGCGGGCGGGGGCGGGGAGACCCAGTACTTC.

The rearrangement uses TRBV6-1 and TRBJ2-1, with 7 bases identical to TRBD1. Per the germline V gene, CDR1 is MNHNS and CDR2 is SASEGT. The CDR3 length is 15 residues. The trim removed 5 bases at V and 4 bases at J, leaving 8 bases unmatched. DNA for the CDR3: TGTGCCAGCAGTTTGCAGGGGGTAGGTTACAATGAGCAGTTCTTC. Its translation: CASSLQGVGYNEQFF.

V is TRBV6-5 and J is TRBJ1-2, with D tentatively TRBD1 (6 bases). The CDR3 contains 15 residues. Germline V lookup: CDR1 MNHEY, CDR2 SVGAGI. V lost 0 bases and J 6 bases, leaving 14 bases between the germline ends. CDR3: CASSYSKWGPDGYTF. The CDR3 DNA is TGTGCCAGCAGTTACTCGAAGTGGGGGCCGGATGGCTACACCTTC.

The rearrangement uses TRBV27 and TRBJ2-2, with unresolved D. This CDR3 region has 15 residues. The germline V gene has CDR1 MNHEY and CDR2 SMNVEV (reference sequence). V was cut by 1 base and J by 0 bases, with 6 bases left in between. The CDR3 protein is CASSLFGSNTGELFF. Written as DNA, the CDR3 is TGTGCCAGCAGTTTATTCGGTTCGAACACCGGGGAGCTGTTTTTT.

The chain carries TRBV11-3 and TRBJ2-2; TRBD1 might be the D (6 bases). Trimming took off 5 bases at V and 7 bases at J, with 14 bases between the two ends. Germline CDR1 reads SGHNT; CDR2 reads YENEEA. The CDR3 consists of 14 residues. The CDR3 sequence: CASSLYRDIGELFF. In DNA form, the CDR3 reads TGTGCCAGCAGCCTATACAGGGATATCGGGGAGCTGTTTTTT.

The CDR3 sequence: CSSLGTVSTMNTEAFF. CDR3 bases: TGCAGCTCGCTAGGGACAGTTTCTACGATGAACACTGAAGCTTTCTTT. The V call is TRBV29-1, the J call TRBJ1-1; 7 nucleotides line up with TRBD1. Germline loops: CDR1 SQVTM, CDR2 ANQGSEA. The CDR3 covers 16 residues. Trimming took 8 bases from V and 0 from J; bases not matched to a gene: 15.

The chain combines TRBV6-6 with TRBJ1-3; TRBD1 agrees at 7 bases. Germline trimming cut 6 bases from V and 0 bases from J; bases unmatched to any gene: 8. Germline CDR1 reads MNHNY; CDR2 reads SVGAGI (reference sequence). The CDR3 loop spans 16 amino acids. Written as DNA, the CDR3 is TGTGCCAGCAGCGCCGGACAGGAATTCTCTGGAAACACCATATATTTT. Its protein is CASSAGQEFSGNTIYF.

This clone has only a few counts. The rearrangement joins TRBV5-1 to TRBJ2-3, with 16 bases matching TRBD2. This CDR3 comprises 17 residues. Germline trimming cut 4 bases from V and 6 bases from J; bases unmatched to any gene: 8. The germline V gene encodes CDR1 SGHRS and CDR2 YFSETQ. For the CDR3, the DNA is TGCGCCAGCAGCCCCGAAGGGACTAGCGGGAGGGCCGATACGCAGTATTTT. This encodes CASSPEGTSGRADTQYF.

This chain uses TRBV6-5 with TRBJ1-2; TRBD1 is a possible D gene (6 bases). The CDR3 is 13 residues long. Trimming stripped 6 bases from V and 4 bases from J, with 12 bases between. Germline V gene sequence: CDR1 MNHEY, CDR2 SVGAGI. CDR3 nucleotide sequence: TGTGCCAGCAGATCGACAGGCGGCTATGGCTACACCTTC. It specifies CASRSTGGYGYTF.

J is TRBJ2-7 and V is TRBV2; 7 nucleotides line up with TRBD1. V gave up 8 bases and J gave up 9 bases; unmatched junction bases: 13. Looked up from germline, CDR1 is SNHLY and CDR2 is FYNNEI. The CDR3 is made up of 13 amino acids. In nucleotides, the CDR3 is TGTGCCAGCGTCGGGTGGACAGGAGGTGGGCAGTACGTC. Translation: CASVGWTGGGQYV.

The rearrangement uses TRBV4-3 and TRBJ2-7; TRBD1 is a possible D gene (5 bases). Germline CDR1 and CDR2: LGHNA and YSLEER. This CDR3 spans 15 amino acids. Deletions cut 0 bases from V and 2 bases from J, with 11 bases between. CDR3 amino acids: CASSQDSAGPYEQYF. The CDR3 DNA reads as TGCGCCAGCAGCCAAGATTCGGCAGGGCCCTACGAGCAGTACTTC.

The V gene is TRBV10-3, the J gene TRBJ1-1; 7 bases line up with TRBD1. There are 18 residues in the CDR3. Germline CDR1 and CDR2: ENHRY and SYGVKD. With 6 bases clipped from V and 1 base from J, the junction kept 17 bases outside the gene matches. In DNA, the CDR3 is TGTGCCATCAGCCAAAACTTCGCCGCCGGGACAGCGAACACTGAAGCTTTCTTT. This codes for CAISQNFAAGTANTEAFF.